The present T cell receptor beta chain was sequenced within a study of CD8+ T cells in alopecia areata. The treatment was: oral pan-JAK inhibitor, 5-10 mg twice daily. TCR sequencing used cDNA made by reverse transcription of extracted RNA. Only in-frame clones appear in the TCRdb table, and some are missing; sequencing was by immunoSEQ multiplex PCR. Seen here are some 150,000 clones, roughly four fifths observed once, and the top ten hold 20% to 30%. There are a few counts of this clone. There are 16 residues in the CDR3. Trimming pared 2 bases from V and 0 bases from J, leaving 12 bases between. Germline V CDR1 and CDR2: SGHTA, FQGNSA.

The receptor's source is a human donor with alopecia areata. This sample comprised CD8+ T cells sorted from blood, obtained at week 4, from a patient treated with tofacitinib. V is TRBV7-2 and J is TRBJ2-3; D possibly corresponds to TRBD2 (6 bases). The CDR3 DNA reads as TGTGCCAGCAGCTTATTGGGCGGGGCTAGCACAGATACGCAGTATTTT. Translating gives CASSLLGGASTDTQYF.